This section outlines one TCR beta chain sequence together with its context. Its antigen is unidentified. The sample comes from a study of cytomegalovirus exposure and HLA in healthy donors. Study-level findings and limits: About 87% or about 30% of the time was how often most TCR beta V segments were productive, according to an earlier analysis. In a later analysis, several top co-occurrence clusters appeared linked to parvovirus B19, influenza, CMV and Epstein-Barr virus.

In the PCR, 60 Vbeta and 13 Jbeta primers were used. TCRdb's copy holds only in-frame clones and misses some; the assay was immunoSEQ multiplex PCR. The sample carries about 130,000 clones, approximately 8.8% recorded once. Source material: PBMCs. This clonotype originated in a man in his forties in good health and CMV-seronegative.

The CDR3: CASIGRTGIMDGYTF. CDR3 DNA sequence: TGTGCCAGTATTGGGCGGACAGGGATTATGGATGGCTACACCTTC. The chain recombines TRBV19 with TRBJ1-2; 8 bases fit TRBD1. Germline V lookup: CDR1 LNHDA, CDR2 SQIVND (reference sequence). The CDR3 loop spans 15 amino acids. V was pared by 7 bases and J by 6 bases, with 13 bases of the junction left unmatched.